This T cell receptor (beta chain) was sequenced in a study of blood T cells in healthy people across ages. Study-level points and caveats: In older individuals, TCR beta diversity per million T cells was lower, falling roughly linearly with age.

This clonotype appeared a few times. Antigen specificity is unknown. Germline V gene data show CDR1 as SGDLS and CDR2 as YYNGEE. The V and J ends lost 4 bases and 6 bases, in that order; junction bases with no gene match: 9. This CDR3 is built from 17 residues. Combining a sample-barcoded 5' primer with a J-beta primer mix, a second PCR ran for roughly 7 to 11 cycles. In TCRdb, the 5' RACE reads were re-called with MiXCR into one record per CDR3 protein. The sample carries approximately 1,100,000 distinct CDR3 sequences, more than 35% recorded once. The TCR sequence derives from a woman aged 60-70 years in good health. The rearrangement joins TRBV9 to TRBJ2-1, with 14 nucleotides matching TRBD2. Sequenced: blood. DNA for the CDR3: TGTGCCAGCAGCCCTCGACTAGCGGGAGGGCCTGGCAATGAGCAGTTCTTC. It specifies CASSPRLAGGPGNEQFF.